These T cell receptor beta chains were read from a single sample in a study of blood T cell repertoires in COVID-19. Libraries were prepared by immunoSEQ multiplex PCR; TCRdb keeps only in-frame clonotypes and omits some of them. Here the sample spans about 270,000 clones, 85% to 90% being singletons. Specimen: PBMCs or T cells enriched from blood (not recorded which). These receptors originate from a woman younger than 35 who had recovered from COVID-19. The CDR3 runs from the conserved cysteine through the conserved F or W. A D gene is named only where the DNA matches it firmly. The size of a clone is reported for some rows only, either as once, few or many, or as a class for expanded clones.

TGTGCCAGCAGCGCCCCGGGACAGGGGTTCCGCGAGCAGTACTTC	CASSAPGQGFREQYF	TRBV7-9	TRBD1	TRBJ2-7	once
TGTGCCAGCAGCGTAAGCGGAGATACGCAGTATTTT	CASSVSGDTQYF	TRBV9	-	TRBJ2-3	-
TGTGCCAGCAGCTTAGGGGGACAGGGAGCAAGGCAGCCCCAGCATTTT	CASSLGGQGARQPQHF	TRBV7-8	TRBD1	TRBJ1-5	-
TGCGCCAGCACGGGGGGGTCTGACGGTTCCTACGAGCAGTACTTC	CASTGGSDGSYEQYF	TRBV10-2	TRBD2	TRBJ2-7	-
TGTGCCACCAGCAGAGACGCGGGGAATGAGCAGTTCTTC	CATSRDAGNEQFF	TRBV15	-	TRBJ2-1	-
TGCGCCAGCAGCTCGACAGCTACCTACGAGCAGTACTTC	CASSSTATYEQYF	TRBV5-1	-	TRBJ2-7	-
TGTGCCAGCTCACCGCCGGACAGGGGGCCTTGGGGCTACACCTTC	CASSPPDRGPWGYTF	TRBV18	TRBD1	TRBJ1-2	once
TGTGCCAGCAGTATGACAGGGGGAATGAACACTGAAGCTTTCTTT	CASSMTGGMNTEAFF	TRBV11-3	TRBD1	TRBJ1-1	-
TGTGCCAGCAGCCCTCGACAGGGAGGAGAGACCCAGTACTTC	CASSPRQGGETQYF	TRBV5-5	-	TRBJ2-5	-
TGTGCCATCAGTGAGACAGGAGTCCTCACTGAAGCTTTCTTT	CAISETGVLTEAFF	TRBV10-3	-	TRBJ1-1	-
TGTGCCTGTCCCCGGACAGAGGAATCCCCCCAGCGCCCCTATGGCTACACCTTC	CACPRTEESPQRPYGYTF	TRBV2	-	TRBJ1-2	-
TGTGCCAGCAGTTCAGACATAGGCAGGCACACCATATATTTT	CASSSDIGRHTIYF	TRBV28	-	TRBJ1-3	once
TGTGCCAGCAGCCAGGGCGGGTTAGCGTACAATGAGCAGTTCTTC	CASSQGGLAYNEQFF	TRBV3-1/TRBV3-2	-	TRBJ2-1	-
TGTGCCATCAGCCCAGGGGGATTTGAGAATTCACCCCTCCACTTT	CAISPGGFENSPLHF	TRBV10-3	TRBD1	TRBJ1-6	-
TGTGCCAGCAGCCCTACGCCAGGGGGCTCCGGCTCTGGGGCCAACGTCCTGACTTTC	CASSPTPGGSGSGANVLTF	TRBV7-9	TRBD1	TRBJ2-6	-
TGTGCCAGCAGTGAATTTAGCGGGGGTGGATATACCGGGGAGCTGTTTTTT	CASSEFSGGGYTGELFF	TRBV6-1	TRBD2	TRBJ2-2	once
TGTGCCACCAGCAGAGACAGGGGACGGGAAAAACTGTTTTTT	CATSRDRGREKLFF	TRBV15	-	TRBJ1-4	once
TGTGCCAGTAGTTGGGACAGGGCTAATTCACCCCTCCACTTT	CASSWDRANSPLHF	TRBV19	TRBD1	TRBJ1-6	-
TGTGCCAGCAGCCGCGCGACAGGGGGGAATGAAAAACTGTTTTTT	CASSRATGGNEKLFF	TRBV3-1/TRBV3-2	TRBD1	TRBJ1-4	-
TGTGCCAGCAGCTTAGTCTCCGAGCAGTACTTC	CASSLVSEQYF	TRBV7-8	-	TRBJ2-7	-
TGTGCCAGCAGCCAAGCTCCCAATTCACCCCTCCACTTT	CASSQAPNSPLHF	TRBV14	-	TRBJ1-6	-
TGCGCCAGCAGCATAGGACAGGGGGATGGCTACACCTTC	CASSIGQGDGYTF	TRBV5-1	TRBD1	TRBJ1-2	-
TGTGCCAGCAGCCCCCTAGGACAGGGGGTTAATTCACCCCTCCACTTT	CASSPLGQGVNSPLHF	TRBV21-1	-	TRBJ1-6	-
TGCGCCAGCAGCTTCAATCTCCTACGTGGCGAGCAGTACTTC	CASSFNLLRGEQYF	TRBV5-1	-	TRBJ2-7	-
TGTGCCAGTAGGGGAAAACAGGGCAGCACCGGGGAGCTGTTTTTT	CASRGKQGSTGELFF	TRBV19	-	TRBJ2-2	-
TGTGCCAGTAGTATAGATTACAGGCCGAATTCACCCCTCCACTTT	CASSIDYRPNSPLHF	TRBV19	-	TRBJ1-6	-
TGTGCCTGGAGTGAAGGCCCGGGGTATGGCTACACCTTC	CAWSEGPGYGYTF	TRBV30	-	TRBJ1-2	once
TGTGCCAGCAGCCCCCGACAGGGAAATGAGCAGTTCTTC	CASSPRQGNEQFF	TRBV7-9	TRBD1	TRBJ2-1	once
TGTGCCAGCAGCCAACAGCAGAGCTCTGGAAACACCATATATTTT	CASSQQQSSGNTIYF	TRBV2	-	TRBJ1-3	-
TGTGCCAGCACCGACAGGGGTAGTGACTATGGCTACACCTTC	CASTDRGSDYGYTF	TRBV19	TRBD1	TRBJ1-2	-
TGTGCCATCAGGGGCCACACTGAAGCTTTCTTT	CAIRGHTEAFF	TRBV10-3	-	TRBJ1-1	-
TGTGCCAGCAGCCAAGCGCAGGGGACGGCTTTCTTT	CASSQAQGTAFF	TRBV12-3/TRBV12-4	-	TRBJ1-1	-
TGTGCCAGCAGCTTGAATGGAGTAGGGGATTCACCCCTCCACTTT	CASSLNGVGDSPLHF	TRBV5-6	-	TRBJ1-6	-
TGTGCCAGCAGCTTGTCAGGGCACTCCTACGAGCAGTACTTC	CASSLSGHSYEQYF	TRBV5-4	-	TRBJ2-7	once
TGTGCCAGCAGCCGCCCGGGTGGGACAGATACGCAGTATTTT	CASSRPGGTDTQYF	TRBV9	-	TRBJ2-3	few
TGTGCCAGTCACAGGGATACTAATGAAAAACTGTTTTTT	CASHRDTNEKLFF	TRBV10-3	-	TRBJ1-4	-
TGTGCCAGCAGCTTAGTCGGGGGGGGCACAGATACGCAGTATTTT	CASSLVGGGTDTQYF	TRBV11-3	TRBD2	TRBJ2-3	-
TGTGCCAGCAGCTTAGGCCCGGGTAATGGCTACACCTTC	CASSLGPGNGYTF	TRBV11-2	-	TRBJ1-2	once
TGTGCCAGCAGTGAAGGAAGGGGTTATGGCTACACCTTC	CASSEGRGYGYTF	TRBV6-1	-	TRBJ1-2	-
TGTGCCAGTAGTACCCAGGGATTTTACGAGCAGTACTTC	CASSTQGFYEQYF	TRBV19	-	TRBJ2-7	-
TGTGCCAGCAGCCTACAGGGATATGAAGGCTACACCTTC	CASSLQGYEGYTF	TRBV2	-	TRBJ1-2	-
TGCAGCGTTGGACACAGCTCTGGAAACACCATATATTTT	CSVGHSSGNTIYF	TRBV29-1	-	TRBJ1-3	-
TGTGCCAGCAGCGGAGAAGTACAGGGTACTGCTCATGGCTACACCTTC	CASSGEVQGTAHGYTF	TRBV7-8	-	TRBJ1-2	-
TGCGCCAGCAGGTACCTTGGGGGGTACAATGAGCAGTTCTTC	CASRYLGGYNEQFF	TRBV5-1	-	TRBJ2-1	-
TGTGCCAGCAGTTCTCCGGGGAGGCCGGGGGGTGCTGAAGCTTTCTTT	CASSSPGRPGGAEAFF	TRBV28	-	TRBJ1-1	-
TGTGCCAGCAGCCGTATGACAAATGCCTACAATGAGCAGTTCTTC	CASSRMTNAYNEQFF	TRBV11-2	-	TRBJ2-1	-